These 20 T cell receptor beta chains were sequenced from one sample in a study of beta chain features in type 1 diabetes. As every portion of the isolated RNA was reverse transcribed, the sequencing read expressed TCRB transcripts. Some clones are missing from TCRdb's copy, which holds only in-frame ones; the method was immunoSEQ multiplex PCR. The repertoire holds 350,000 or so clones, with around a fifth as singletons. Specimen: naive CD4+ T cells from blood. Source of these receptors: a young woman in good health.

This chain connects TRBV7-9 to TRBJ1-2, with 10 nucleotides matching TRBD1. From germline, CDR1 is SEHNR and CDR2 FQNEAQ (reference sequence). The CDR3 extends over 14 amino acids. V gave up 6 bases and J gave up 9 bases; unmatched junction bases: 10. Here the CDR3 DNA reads TGTGCCAGCAGTTCCAGGGGACAGGGGAGCAGCTACACCTTC. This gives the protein CASSSRGQGSSYTF.

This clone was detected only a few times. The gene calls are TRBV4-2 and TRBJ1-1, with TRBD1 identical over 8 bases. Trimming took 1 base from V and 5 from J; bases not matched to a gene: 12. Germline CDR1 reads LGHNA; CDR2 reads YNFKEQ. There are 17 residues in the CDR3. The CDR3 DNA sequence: TGTGCCAGCAGCCAAGGCGGAAATCAGGGGGCGCAAACTGAAGCTTTCTTT. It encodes CASSQGGNQGAQTEAFF.

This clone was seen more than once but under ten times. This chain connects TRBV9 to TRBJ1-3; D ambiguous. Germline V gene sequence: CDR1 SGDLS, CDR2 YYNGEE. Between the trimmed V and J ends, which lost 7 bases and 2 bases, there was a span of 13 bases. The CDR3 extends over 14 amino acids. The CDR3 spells CASAVGLAGNTIYF. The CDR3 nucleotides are TGTGCCAGCGCCGTCGGGTTAGCTGGAAACACCATATATTTT.

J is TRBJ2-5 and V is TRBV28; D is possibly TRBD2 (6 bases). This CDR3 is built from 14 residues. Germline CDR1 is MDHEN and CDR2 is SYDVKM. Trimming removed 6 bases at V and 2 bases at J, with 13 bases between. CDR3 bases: TGTGCCAGCAGCCTAACCGGGACTCAAGAGACCCAGTACTTC. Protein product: CASSLTGTQETQYF.

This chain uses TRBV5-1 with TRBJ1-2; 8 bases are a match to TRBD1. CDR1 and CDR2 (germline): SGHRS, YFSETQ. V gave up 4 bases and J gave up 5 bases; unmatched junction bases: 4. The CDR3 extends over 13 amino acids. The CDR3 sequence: CASSQQGEYGYTF. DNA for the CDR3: TGCGCCAGCAGCCAACAGGGGGAATATGGCTACACCTTC.

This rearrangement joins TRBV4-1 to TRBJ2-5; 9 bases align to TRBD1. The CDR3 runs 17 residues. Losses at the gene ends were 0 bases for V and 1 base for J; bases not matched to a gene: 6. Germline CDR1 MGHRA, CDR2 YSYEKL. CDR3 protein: CASSQDLDRGGQETQYF. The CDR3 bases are TGCGCCAGCAGCCAAGATTTGGACAGGGGTGGCCAAGAGACCCAGTACTTC.

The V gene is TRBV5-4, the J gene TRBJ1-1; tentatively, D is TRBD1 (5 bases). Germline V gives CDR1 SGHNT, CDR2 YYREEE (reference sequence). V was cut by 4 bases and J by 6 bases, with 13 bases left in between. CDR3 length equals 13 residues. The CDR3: CASSGQGVAEAFF. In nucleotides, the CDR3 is TGTGCCAGCAGCGGCCAGGGTGTCGCTGAAGCTTTCTTT. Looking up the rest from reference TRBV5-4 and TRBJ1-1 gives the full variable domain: ETGVTQSPTHLIKTRGQQVTLRCSSQSGHNTVSWYQQALGQGPQFIFQYYREEENGRGNFPPRFSGLQFPNYSSELNVNALELDDSALYLCASSGQGVAEAFFGQGTRLTVV.

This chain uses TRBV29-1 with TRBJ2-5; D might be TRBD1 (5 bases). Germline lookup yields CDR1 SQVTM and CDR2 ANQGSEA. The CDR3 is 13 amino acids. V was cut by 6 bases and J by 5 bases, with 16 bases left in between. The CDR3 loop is CSVLERGPETQYF. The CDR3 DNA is TGCAGCGTCCTTGAAAGGGGTCCGGAGACCCAGTACTTC.

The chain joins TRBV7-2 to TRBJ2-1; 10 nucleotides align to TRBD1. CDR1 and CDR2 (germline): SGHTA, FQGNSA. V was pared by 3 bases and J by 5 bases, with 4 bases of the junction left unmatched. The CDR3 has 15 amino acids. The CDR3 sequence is CASSFRQGANNEQFF. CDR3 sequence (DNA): TGTGCCAGCAGCTTCCGACAGGGGGCTAACAATGAGCAGTTCTTC.

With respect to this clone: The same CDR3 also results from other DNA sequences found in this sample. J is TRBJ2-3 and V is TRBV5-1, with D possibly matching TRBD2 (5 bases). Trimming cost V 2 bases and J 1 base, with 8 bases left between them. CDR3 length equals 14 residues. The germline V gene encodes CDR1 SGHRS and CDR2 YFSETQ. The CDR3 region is CASSFSGGTDTQYF. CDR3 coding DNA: TGCGCCAGCAGCTTCTCCGGGGGCACAGATACGCAGTATTTT.

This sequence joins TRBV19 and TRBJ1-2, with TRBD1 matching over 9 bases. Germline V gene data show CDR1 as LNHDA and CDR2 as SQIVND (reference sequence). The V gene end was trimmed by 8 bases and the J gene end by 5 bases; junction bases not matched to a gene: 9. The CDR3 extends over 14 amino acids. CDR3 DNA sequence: TGTGCCAGTCACAGGGGGCTGGGATATTATGGCTACACCTTC. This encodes CASHRGLGYYGYTF.

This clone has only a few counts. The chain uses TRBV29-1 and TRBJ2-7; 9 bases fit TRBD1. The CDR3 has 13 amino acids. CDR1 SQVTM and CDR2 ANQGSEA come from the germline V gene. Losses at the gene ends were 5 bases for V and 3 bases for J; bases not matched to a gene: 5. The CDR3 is CSVSGTGIYEQYF. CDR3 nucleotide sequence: TGCAGCGTTTCCGGGACAGGGATCTACGAGCAGTACTTC.

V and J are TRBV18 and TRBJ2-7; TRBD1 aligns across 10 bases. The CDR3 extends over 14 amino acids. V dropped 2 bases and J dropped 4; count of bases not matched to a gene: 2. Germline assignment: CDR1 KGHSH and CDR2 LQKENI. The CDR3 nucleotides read TGTGCCAGCTCACCAAGGACAGGGGGGTACGAGCAGTACTTC. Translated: CASSPRTGGYEQYF.

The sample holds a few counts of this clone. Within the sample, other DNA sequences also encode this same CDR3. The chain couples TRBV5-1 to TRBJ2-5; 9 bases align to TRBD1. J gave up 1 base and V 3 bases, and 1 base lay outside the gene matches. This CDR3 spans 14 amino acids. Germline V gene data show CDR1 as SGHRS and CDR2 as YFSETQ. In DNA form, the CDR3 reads TGCGCCAGCAGCTGGGGACAGGGCCAAGAGACCCAGTACTTC. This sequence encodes CASSWGQGQETQYF.

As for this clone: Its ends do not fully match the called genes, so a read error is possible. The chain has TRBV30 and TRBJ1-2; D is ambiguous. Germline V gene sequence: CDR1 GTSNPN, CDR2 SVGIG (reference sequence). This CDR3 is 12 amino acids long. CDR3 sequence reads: CAWSDGMQEALF. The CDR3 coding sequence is TGTGCCTGGAGTGACGGTATGCAGGAAGCCCTCTTC.

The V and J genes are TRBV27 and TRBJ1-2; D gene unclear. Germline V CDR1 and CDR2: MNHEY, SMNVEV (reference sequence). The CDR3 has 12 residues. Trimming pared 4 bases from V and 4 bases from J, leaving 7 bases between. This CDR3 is CASSSDTYGYTF. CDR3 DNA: TGTGCCAGCAGTTCCGACACCTATGGCTACACCTTC.

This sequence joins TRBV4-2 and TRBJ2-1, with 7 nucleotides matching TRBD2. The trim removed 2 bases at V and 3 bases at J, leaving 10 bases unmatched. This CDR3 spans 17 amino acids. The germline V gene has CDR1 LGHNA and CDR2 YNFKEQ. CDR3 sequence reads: CASSQTPLERGYNEQFF. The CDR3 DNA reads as TGTGCCAGCAGCCAAACCCCCCTAGAGCGGGGCTACAATGAGCAGTTCTTC.

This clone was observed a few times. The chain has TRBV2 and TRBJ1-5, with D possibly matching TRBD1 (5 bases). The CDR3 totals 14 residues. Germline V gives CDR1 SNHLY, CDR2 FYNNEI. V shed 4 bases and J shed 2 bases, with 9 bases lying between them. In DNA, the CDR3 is TGTGCCAGCAGTGCGGGGGGTGGCAATCAGCCCCAGCATTTT. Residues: CASSAGGGNQPQHF.

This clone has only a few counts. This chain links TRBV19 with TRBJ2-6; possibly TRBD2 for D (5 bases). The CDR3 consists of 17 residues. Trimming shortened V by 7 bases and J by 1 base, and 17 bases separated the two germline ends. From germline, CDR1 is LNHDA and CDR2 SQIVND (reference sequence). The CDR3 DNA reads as TGTGCCAGTAAGCGGTTTCCAGATACTTCTGGGGCCAACGTCCTGACTTTC. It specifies CASKRFPDTSGANVLTF.

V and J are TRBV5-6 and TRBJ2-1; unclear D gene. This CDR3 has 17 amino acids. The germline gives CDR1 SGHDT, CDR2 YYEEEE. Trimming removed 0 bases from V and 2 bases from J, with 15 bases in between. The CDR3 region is CASSLVYKPLAYNEQFF. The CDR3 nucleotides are TGTGCCAGCAGCTTGGTGTATAAGCCGCTCGCCTACAATGAGCAGTTCTTC.